This T cell receptor (beta chain) was identified during a study of identical twins. Study outcomes and limitations: While abundant cord blood beta clonotypes carried fewer insertions, memory repertoires showed no such pattern.

A universal primer site was incorporated via template switching, and the cDNA contained unique molecular identifiers. Using its own MiXCR run on the 5' RACE reads, TCRdb lists one record per CDR3 protein. The sample lists about 720,000 distinct CDR3 sequences, about 9.4% occurring once. Concerning this clonotype: Its antigen is undetermined.

V was clipped by 11 bases and J by 0 bases, with 10 bases between them. CDR3 length: 13 amino acids. The germline CDR1 and CDR2 sequences are KGHSH and LQKENI. The same specimen was also included in a second study, on yellow fever vaccine responses in identical twins.

Sequencing was done on a sample of PBMCs. The origin of this receptor is a woman aged 18-29 years in good health. The chain links TRBV18 to TRBJ2-2; D unresolved. CDR3 protein: CAGVTPNTGELFF. The CDR3 nucleotides are TGTGCCGGCGTTACCCCGAACACCGGGGAGCTGTTTTTT.